Each of the 21 T cell receptor beta chains below was sequenced from the same sample in a study of control samples from healthy donors and cancer patients (dated by TCRdb to the early 2020s). Library method: the immunoSEQ multiplex PCR assay. What TCRdb holds here is the immuneACCESS table cut down to in-frame rearrangements. Part of the clones is not present; checked against another copy, under half of the missing clones reflect an unresolved V gene, and the others are unexplained. Recorded for this sample are 70,000 to 95,000 clones; roughly 86% of them occurred a single time. Of the sample, over 15% is held by the ten largest clones. What was sequenced was blood. Receptors were obtained from a man in his fifties in good health.

The CDR3 nucleotides are TGTGCCAGCAGCTTTACTAGCACCGAGCAGTTCTTC. Residues: CASSFTSTEQFF. The genes are TRBV7-8 and TRBJ2-1; D is perhaps TRBD2 (6 bases). CDR3 size: 12 residues. Trimming took 3 bases from V and 10 from J, leaving 10 bases between them. CDR1 is SGHVS, CDR2 FQNEAQ, per germline.

V gene TRBV24-1 combines with J gene TRBJ2-3; D is undetermined. Trimming stripped 2 bases from V and 2 bases from J, with 10 bases between. From germline, CDR1 is KGHDR and CDR2 SFDVKD. CDR3 length: 15 residues. The CDR3 coding sequence is TGTGCCACCAGTGATTGGGTCGGCTTCACAGATACGCAGTATTTT. Protein: CATSDWVGFTDTQYF.

The chain couples TRBV13 to TRBJ2-7, with D possibly matching TRBD1 (5 bases). There are 14 residues in the CDR3. The V gene's germline CDR1 is PRHDT and CDR2 FYEKMQ (reference sequence). V lost 1 base, J lost 4 bases, and 11 bases lay in between. CDR3 bases: TGTGCCAGCAGCTTAGCCCAGGGATCGTACGAGCAGTACGTC. It encodes CASSLAQGSYEQYV.

V is TRBV9 and J is TRBJ2-2; unclear D gene. CDR3 size: 12 residues. V was clipped by 0 bases and J by 7 bases, with 4 bases between them. From germline, CDR1 is SGDLS and CDR2 YYNGEE. CDR3 sequence: CASSVGIGELFF. The CDR3 DNA reads TGTGCCAGCAGCGTAGGAATCGGGGAGCTGTTTTTT.

The genes are TRBV12-3 or TRBV12-4 and TRBJ1-2; D is possibly TRBD1 (6 bases). This CDR3 is built from 12 residues. V lost 3 bases and J lost 8, with 10 bases in between. The CDR3 region is CASSLRGGGYTF. The DNA of the CDR3 is TGTGCCAGCAGTTTGAGGGGGGGCGGCTACACCTTC.

The sample holds one count of this clone. This chain links TRBV3-1 (or the pseudogene TRBV3-2) with TRBJ1-6, with D possibly matching TRBD1 (5 bases). The CDR3 spans 13 residues. Germline loops: CDR1 LGHDT, CDR2 YNNKEL (reference sequence). The germline V and J ends were trimmed by 1 base and 9 bases, with 7 bases remaining between them. The CDR3 nucleotides read TGTGCCAGCAGCCAAGGTCAGGGTTCACCCCTCCACTTT. This translates into CASSQGQGSPLHF.

The chain is built from TRBV20-1 and TRBJ1-5; D is unresolved. V shed 3 bases and J shed 1 base, with 16 bases lying between them. This CDR3 is built from 16 residues. The germline V gene has CDR1 DFQATT and CDR2 SNEGSKA (reference sequence). CDR3 DNA: TGCAGTGCTAGTAAGTGGGCGGGGTACAGCAATCAGCCCCAGCATTTT. This translates into CSASKWAGYSNQPQHF.

The table lists this clone with a few counts. The chain carries TRBV6-5 and TRBJ1-4, with D tentatively TRBD1 (5 bases). The CDR3 sequence is 14 residues long. Trimming stripped 3 bases from V and 10 bases from J, with 15 bases between. Germline CDR1 is MNHEY and CDR2 is SVGAGI. CDR3 region: CASSYGREERKLFF. CDR3 nucleotides: TGTGCCAGCAGTTATGGCAGGGAGGAAAGAAAACTGTTTTTT.

V and J are TRBV6-2 or TRBV6-3 and TRBJ1-1, with 7 positions matching TRBD1. Germline assignment: CDR1 MNHEY and CDR2 SVGEGT. The CDR3 contains 15 residues. V was pared by 2 bases and J by 3 bases, with 6 bases of the junction left unmatched. CDR3 in amino acids: CASSYLQTGYTEAFF. The CDR3 nucleotides are TGTGCCAGCAGTTACCTACAGACAGGGTACACTGAAGCTTTCTTT.

The rearrangement joins TRBV20-1 to TRBJ1-5; D is ambiguous. The CDR3 has 16 residues. Trimming pared 3 bases from V and 2 bases from J, leaving 17 bases between. Germline assignment: CDR1 DFQATT and CDR2 SNEGSKA (reference sequence). CDR3 in amino acids: CSASKWAEGGNQPQHF. CDR3 DNA: TGCAGTGCTAGTAAGTGGGCGGAAGGAGGCAATCAGCCCCAGCATTTT.

This clone has at least ten counts. This chain connects TRBV27 to TRBJ1-2; perhaps TRBD1 as D (5 bases). Trimming took off 4 bases at V and 2 bases at J, with 14 bases between the two ends. The CDR3 is 15 amino acids. CDR1 is MNHEY, CDR2 SMNVEV, per germline (reference sequence). This chain's CDR3 is CASSSWDLLNYGYTF. The CDR3 coding sequence is TGTGCCAGCAGTTCCTGGGACCTACTAAACTATGGCTACACCTTC.

This chain uses TRBV5-5 with TRBJ2-7; either TRBD1 or TRBD2 may fit D (5 bases each). V shed 0 bases and J shed 2 bases, with 18 bases lying between them. Germline assignment: CDR1 SGHKS and CDR2 YYEKEE (reference sequence). CDR3 length equals 17 residues. The CDR3 here is CASSLGLVGRQPYEQYF. In nucleotides, the CDR3 is TGTGCCAGCAGCTTGGGGTTAGTGGGACGGCAACCCTACGAGCAGTACTTC.

The chain has TRBV6-4 and TRBJ2-3, with 8 bases fitting TRBD2. CDR1 and CDR2 from the germline V gene are MRHNA and SNTAGT. This CDR3 is built from 14 residues. After removal of 7 bases from V and 3 bases from J, the junction contained 6 bases not matched to a gene. The CDR3 region has the DNA TGTGCCAGCAAGGCGGGAGGCCCGACAGATACGCAGTATTTT. As protein: CASKAGGPTDTQYF.

The V call is TRBV6-5, the J call TRBJ2-7; D gene ambiguous. Deletions cut 7 bases from V and 3 bases from J, with 13 bases between. CDR3 length: 13 residues. Germline assignment: CDR1 MNHEY and CDR2 SVGAGI. The CDR3 coding sequence is TGTGCCAGCACCGACACCTTAGTCTACGAGCAGTACGTC. This translates into CASTDTLVYEQYV.

This sequence joins TRBV6-1 and TRBJ1-2, with D unresolved. The CDR3 extends over 10 amino acids. Trimming took off 2 bases at V and 5 bases at J, with 0 bases between the two ends. CDR1 is MNHNS and CDR2 is SASEGT in the germline V gene. The CDR3 sequence is CASSEYGYTF. As DNA, the CDR3 is TGTGCCAGCAGTGAATATGGCTACACCTTC.

This chain uses TRBV2 with TRBJ2-5; D uncertain. The CDR3 loop spans 11 amino acids. Trimming left V 7 bases short and J 2 bases short, with 5 bases between. Germline CDR1 and CDR2: SNHLY and FYNNEI. In DNA form, the CDR3 reads TGTGCCAGCACCATACAAGAGACCCAGTACTTC. This translates into CASTIQETQYF.

The chain uses TRBV24-1 and TRBJ2-7; 11 positions agree with TRBD1. The germline gives CDR1 KGHDR, CDR2 SFDVKD. V trimming: 4 bases; J trimming: 8 bases; junction bases outside the gene matches: 9. This CDR3 spans 15 amino acids. In nucleotides, the CDR3 is TGTGCCACCAGTGACCCGGGACAGGGGGGCGGAAAGCAGTACTTC. This encodes CATSDPGQGGGKQYF.

This clone appeared a single time. The chain links TRBV18 to TRBJ2-7; TRBD1 aligns across 8 bases. J was trimmed by 6 bases and V by 3 bases; bases with no gene match: 4. Per the germline V gene, CDR1 is KGHSH and CDR2 is LQKENI. The CDR3 extends over 13 amino acids. The CDR3 loop is CASSPQDRGEQYV. CDR3 DNA sequence: TGTGCCAGCTCACCCCAAGACAGGGGCGAGCAGTACGTC.

The chain has TRBV11-3 and TRBJ2-1; 11 bases are a match to TRBD2. This CDR3 region has 14 residues. Germline V gene data show CDR1 as SGHNT and CDR2 as YENEEA. V lost 6 bases and J lost 5; bases outside the gene matches: 3. The DNA for the CDR3 is TGTGCCAGCAGGATAGCGGGAGGGGACAATGAGCAGTTCTTC. It specifies CASRIAGGDNEQFF. The whole variable domain, remainder taken from reference TRBV11-3 and TRBJ2-1, is EAGVVQSPRYKIIEKKQPVAFWCNPISGHNTLYWYLQNLGQGPELLIRYENEEAVDDSQLPKDRFSAERLKGVDSTLKIQPAELGDSAVYLCASRIAGGDNEQFFGPGTRLTVL.

V and J are TRBV6-6 and TRBJ2-3; possible D gene TRBD1, 6 bases. Trimming shortened V by 2 bases and J by 6 bases, and 9 bases separated the two germline ends. Germline CDR1 is MNHNY and CDR2 is SVGAGI (reference sequence). CDR3 size: 13 residues. The CDR3 reads CASSYGGPDTQYF. The CDR3 DNA reads TGTGCCAGCAGTTACGGGGGCCCGGATACGCAGTATTTT.

J is TRBJ2-5 and V is TRBV4-1; maybe TRBD1 (6 bases). Germline CDR1 reads MGHRA; CDR2 reads YSYEKL. CDR3 size: 15 residues. V gave up 1 base and J gave up 5 bases, with 14 bases separating them. The CDR3 DNA follows: TGCGCCAGCAGCCAAGTGGCAGGGGAGAGGGAGACCCAGTACTTC. This sequence encodes CASSQVAGERETQYF.